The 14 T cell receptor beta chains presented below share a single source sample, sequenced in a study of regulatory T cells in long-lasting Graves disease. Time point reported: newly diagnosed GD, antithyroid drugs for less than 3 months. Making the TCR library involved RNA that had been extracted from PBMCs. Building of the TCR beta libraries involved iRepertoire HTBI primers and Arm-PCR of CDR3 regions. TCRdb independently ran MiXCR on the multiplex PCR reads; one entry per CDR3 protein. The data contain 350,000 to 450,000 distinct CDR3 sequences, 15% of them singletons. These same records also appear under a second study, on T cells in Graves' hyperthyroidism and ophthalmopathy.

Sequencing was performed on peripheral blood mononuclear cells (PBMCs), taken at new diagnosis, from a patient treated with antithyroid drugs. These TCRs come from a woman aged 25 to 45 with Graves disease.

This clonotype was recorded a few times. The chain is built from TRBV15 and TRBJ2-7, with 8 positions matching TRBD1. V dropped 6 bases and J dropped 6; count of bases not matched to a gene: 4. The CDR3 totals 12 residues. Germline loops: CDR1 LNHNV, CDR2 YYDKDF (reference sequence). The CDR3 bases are TGTGCCACCAGGTCAACAGGGGGCGAGCAGTACTTC. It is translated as CATRSTGGEQYF.

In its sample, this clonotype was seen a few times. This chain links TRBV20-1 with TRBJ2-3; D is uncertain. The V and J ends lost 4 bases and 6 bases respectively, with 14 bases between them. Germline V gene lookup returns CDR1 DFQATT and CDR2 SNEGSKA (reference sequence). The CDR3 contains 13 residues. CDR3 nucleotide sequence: TGCAGTGCTAAGAAGACGACCGGGGATACGCAGTATTTT. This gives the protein CSAKKTTGDTQYF.

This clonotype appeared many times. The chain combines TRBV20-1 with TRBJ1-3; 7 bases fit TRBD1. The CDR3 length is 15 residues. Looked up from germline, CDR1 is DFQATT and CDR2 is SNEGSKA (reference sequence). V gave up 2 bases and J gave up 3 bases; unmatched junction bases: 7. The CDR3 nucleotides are TGCAGTGCTAGATCGACAGGGCGTGATGGAAACACCATATATTTT. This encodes CSARSTGRDGNTIYF.

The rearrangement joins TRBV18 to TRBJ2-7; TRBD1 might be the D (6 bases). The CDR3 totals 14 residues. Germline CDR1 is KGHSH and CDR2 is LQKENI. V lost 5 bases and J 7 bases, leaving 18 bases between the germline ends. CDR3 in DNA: TGTGCCAGCTCAGCTACCCGGGACACCGGGGAGCAGTACTTC. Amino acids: CASSATRDTGEQYF.

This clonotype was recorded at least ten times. As DNA, the CDR3 is TGTGCCAGCTCCGCGGGACTAGCGGGACACAATGAGCAGTTCTTC. Translating it yields CASSAGLAGHNEQFF. The gene calls are TRBV18 and TRBJ2-1; TRBD2 matches 13 bases. Germline CDR1 KGHSH, CDR2 LQKENI. The J segment lost 5 bases and the V segment lost 6 bases, leaving 4 bases of the junction unmatched. This CDR3 region has 15 residues.

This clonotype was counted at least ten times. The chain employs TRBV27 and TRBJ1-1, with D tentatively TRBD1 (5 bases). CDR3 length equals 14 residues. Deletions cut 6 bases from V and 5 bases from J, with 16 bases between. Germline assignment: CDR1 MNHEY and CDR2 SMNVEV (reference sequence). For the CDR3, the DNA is TGTGCCAGCAGCTTAGGGTCAGGGAGAACTGAAGCTTTCTTT. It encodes CASSLGSGRTEAFF.

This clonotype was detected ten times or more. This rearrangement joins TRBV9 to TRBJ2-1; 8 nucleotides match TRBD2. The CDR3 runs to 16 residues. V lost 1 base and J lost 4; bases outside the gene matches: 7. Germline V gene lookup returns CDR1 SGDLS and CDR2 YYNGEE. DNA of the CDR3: TGTGCCAGCAGCGTATATGCGGGAGGCGGTTACAATGAGCAGTTCTTC. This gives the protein CASSVYAGGGYNEQFF. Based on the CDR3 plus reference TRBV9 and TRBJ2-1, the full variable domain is DSGVTQTPKHLITATGQRVTLRCSPRSGDLSVYWYQQSLDQGLQFLIQYYNGEERAKGNILERFSAQQFPDLHSELNLSSLELGDSALYFCASSVYAGGGYNEQFFGPGTRLTVL.

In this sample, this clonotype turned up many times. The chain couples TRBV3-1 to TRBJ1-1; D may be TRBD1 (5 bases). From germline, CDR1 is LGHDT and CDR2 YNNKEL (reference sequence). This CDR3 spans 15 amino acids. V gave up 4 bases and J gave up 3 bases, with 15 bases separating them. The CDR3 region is CASSPQGFADTEAFF. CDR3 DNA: TGTGCCAGCAGCCCCCAGGGCTTCGCGGACACTGAAGCTTTCTTT.

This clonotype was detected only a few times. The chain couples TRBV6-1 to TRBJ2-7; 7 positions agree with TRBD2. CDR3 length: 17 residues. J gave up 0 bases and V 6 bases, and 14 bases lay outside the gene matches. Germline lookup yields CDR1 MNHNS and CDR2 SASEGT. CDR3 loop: CASRTPRLRETSYEQYF. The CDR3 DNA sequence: TGTGCCAGCAGGACTCCTCGTCTGCGGGAGACCTCCTACGAGCAGTACTTC.

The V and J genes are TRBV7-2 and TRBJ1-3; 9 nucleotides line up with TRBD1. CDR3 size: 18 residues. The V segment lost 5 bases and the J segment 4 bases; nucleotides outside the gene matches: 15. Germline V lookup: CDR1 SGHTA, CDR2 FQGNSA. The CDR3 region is CASSPRTGALSRGNTIYF. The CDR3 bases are TGTGCCAGCAGCCCCCGGACAGGGGCTCTTTCGAGAGGAAACACCATATATTTT. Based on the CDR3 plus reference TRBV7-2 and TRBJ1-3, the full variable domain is GAGVSQSPSNKVTEKGKDVELRCDPISGHTALYWYRQSLGQGLEFLIYFQGNSAPDKSGLPSDRFSAERTGGSVSTLTIQRTQQEDSAVYLCASSPRTGALSRGNTIYFGEGSWLTVV.

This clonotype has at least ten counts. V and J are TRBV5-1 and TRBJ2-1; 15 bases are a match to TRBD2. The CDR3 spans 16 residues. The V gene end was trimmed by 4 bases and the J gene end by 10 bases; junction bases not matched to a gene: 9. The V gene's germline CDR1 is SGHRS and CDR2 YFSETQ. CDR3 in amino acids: CASSGTGTSGRKEQFF. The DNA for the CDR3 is TGCGCCAGCAGCGGAACCGGGACTAGCGGGAGGAAGGAGCAGTTCTTC.

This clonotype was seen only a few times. CDR3: CASSPGREWYNEQFF. CDR3 nucleotide sequence: TGTGCCAGCTCACCGGGGCGGGAGTGGTACAATGAGCAGTTCTTC. The chain uses TRBV18 and TRBJ2-1; TRBD2 matches at 7 bases. The germline CDR1 and CDR2 sequences are KGHSH and LQKENI. V shed 3 bases and J 4 bases; nucleotides not matched to a gene: 6. The CDR3 is 15 residues long. Based on the CDR3 plus reference TRBV18 and TRBJ2-1, the full variable domain is NAGVMQNPRHLVRRRGQEARLRCSPMKGHSHVYWYRQLPEEGLKFMVYLQKENIIDESGMPKERFSAEFPKEGPSILRIQQVVRGDSAAYFCASSPGREWYNEQFFGPGTRLTVL.

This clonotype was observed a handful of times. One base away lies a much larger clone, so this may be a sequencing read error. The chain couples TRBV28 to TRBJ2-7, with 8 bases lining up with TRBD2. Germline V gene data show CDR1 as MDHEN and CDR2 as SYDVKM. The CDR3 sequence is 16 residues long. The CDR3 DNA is TGTGCCGGCAGTTGGGGTTCTAGCGGGCCTCCTTTCGAGCAGTACTTC. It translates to CAGSWGSSGPPFEQYF.

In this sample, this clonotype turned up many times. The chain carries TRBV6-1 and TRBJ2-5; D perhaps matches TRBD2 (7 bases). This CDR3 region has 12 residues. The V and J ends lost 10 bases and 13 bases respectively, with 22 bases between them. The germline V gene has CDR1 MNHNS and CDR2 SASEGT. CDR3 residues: CATSGGYPPPYF. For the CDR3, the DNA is TGTGCCACCTCGGGGGGCTATCCCCCCCCGTACTTC.